The next 21 T cell receptor beta chains were all read from a single sample in a study of identical twins. A single record per CDR3 protein comes from TCRdb applying MiXCR to the 5' RACE reads. The sample holds approximately 700,000 distinct CDR3 sequences, about 20% seen once. A further study also used this sample, focusing on T cells expressing NK-cell markers.

Sequenced material: PBMCs. These receptor sequences come from a woman younger than 35 in good health.

The rearrangement uses TRBV20-1 and TRBJ2-7; possible D gene TRBD1, 5 bases. The CDR3 is made up of 13 amino acids. V was pared by 0 bases and J by 3 bases, with 9 bases between. Germline V gene lookup returns CDR1 DFQATT and CDR2 SNEGSKA (reference sequence). This CDR3 reads CSARDRQHYEQYF. CDR3 in DNA: TGCAGTGCTAGAGATCGACAGCACTACGAGCAGTACTTC.

At least ten counts were recorded for this clonotype. The chain employs TRBV5-1 and TRBJ2-6, with D uncertain. The CDR3 is made up of 14 amino acids. Germline CDR1 is SGHRS and CDR2 is YFSETQ. Trimming left V 0 bases short and J 1 base short, with 2 bases between. CDR3 DNA: TGCGCCAGCAGCTTGGTTTCTGGGGCCAACGTCCTGACTTTC. Residues: CASSLVSGANVLTF.

This clonotype has a count of ten or more. The chain is built from TRBV20-1 and TRBJ1-2; 9 bases match TRBD1. The germline V gene encodes CDR1 DFQATT and CDR2 SNEGSKA (reference sequence). Trimming cost V 5 bases and J 2 bases; bases outside gene matches: 6. The CDR3 is 14 amino acids. The CDR3 nucleotides read TGCAGTGCTCTCCGACAGGGGGTAAACTATGGCTACACCTTC. Translated: CSALRQGVNYGYTF.

CDR3 residues: CASSHHSGVSTDTQYF. The CDR3 nucleotides read TGTGCCAGCAGTCATCATTCAGGGGTTAGCACAGATACGCAGTATTTT. This sequence joins TRBV12-3 or TRBV12-4 and TRBJ2-3, with D maybe TRBD1 (6 bases). V was trimmed by 5 bases and J by 0 bases, leaving 15 bases between them. The CDR3 is 16 amino acids.

This rearrangement joins TRBV5-1 to TRBJ1-1; D uncertain. CDR3 size: 15 residues. V shed 0 bases and J shed 1 base, with 10 bases lying between them. Germline assignment: CDR1 SGHRS and CDR2 YFSETQ. CDR3: CASSLERLENTEAFF. CDR3 coding DNA: TGCGCCAGCAGCTTGGAGAGGCTCGAGAACACTGAAGCTTTCTTT.

The rearrangement links TRBV9 to TRBJ2-2, with D tentatively TRBD2 (6 bases). The V end lost 0 bases, the J end lost 1 base, and 13 bases lay between the germline ends. Looked up from germline, CDR1 is SGDLS and CDR2 is YYNGEE. The CDR3 extends over 17 amino acids. CDR3 residues: CASSVVSGEQNTGELFF. The DNA for the CDR3 is TGTGCCAGCAGCGTAGTTAGCGGCGAACAGAACACCGGGGAGCTGTTTTTT.

The chain carries TRBV12-3 or TRBV12-4 and TRBJ2-5; D not certain. Deletions cut 7 bases from V and 5 bases from J, with 11 bases between. The CDR3 is 12 amino acids. The CDR3 DNA follows: TGTGCCAGCACCCCCGGGTTGGAGACCCAGTACTTC. This encodes CASTPGLETQYF.

V gene TRBV6-2 or TRBV6-3 combines with J gene TRBJ1-4; maybe TRBD1 (5 bases). CDR3 length: 15 residues. V was cut by 5 bases and J by 8 bases, with 18 bases left in between. Germline V gene sequence: CDR1 MNHEY, CDR2 SVGEGT. The CDR3 region is CASSRTTAGEEKLFF. The CDR3, as DNA: TGTGCCAGCAGTCGGACGACAGCGGGGGAGGAAAAACTGTTTTTT.

The sample holds a few counts of this clonotype. This chain links TRBV7-9 with TRBJ2-1, with TRBD1 matching 10 bases. The junction had 8 bases not matched to a gene; V was cut back by 5 bases and J by 4 bases. The CDR3 totals 16 residues. Germline V CDR1 and CDR2: SEHNR, FQNEAQ (reference sequence). The CDR3 loop is CASSPQRDRGYNEQFF. The CDR3 DNA reads TGTGCCAGCAGCCCCCAGCGGGACAGGGGATACAATGAGCAGTTCTTC.

The chain combines TRBV12-3 or TRBV12-4 with TRBJ1-3; D not resolved. V shed 6 bases and J shed 8 bases, with 8 bases lying between them. CDR3 length equals 11 residues. This CDR3 reads CASSLYDTIYF. CDR3 nucleotides: TGTGCCAGCAGCCTCTACGACACCATATATTTT.

This clonotype appeared a few times. This chain links TRBV20-1 with TRBJ1-3; 8 bases line up with TRBD1. The germline CDR1 and CDR2 sequences are DFQATT and SNEGSKA (reference sequence). V dropped 6 bases and J dropped 1; count of bases not matched to a gene: 8. This CDR3 is 15 amino acids long. In DNA, the CDR3 is TGCAGTGCCAAGGACAGGGTGGGATCTGGAAACACCATATATTTT. The encoded protein is CSAKDRVGSGNTIYF.

This clonotype was observed at least ten times. The chain joins TRBV6-5 to TRBJ1-1; D perhaps matches TRBD1 (6 bases). Trimming shortened V by 1 base and J by 5 bases, and 11 bases separated the two germline ends. The V gene's germline CDR1 is MNHEY and CDR2 SVGAGI. The CDR3 covers 14 residues. In DNA, the CDR3 is TGTGCCAGCAGTTACTTAAACAGGGATACTGAAGCTTTCTTT. Residues: CASSYLNRDTEAFF.

This clonotype was detected many times. The gene calls are TRBV12-3 or TRBV12-4 and TRBJ2-3; 8 bases fit TRBD2. CDR3 length: 14 residues. V shed 7 bases and J 3 bases; nucleotides not matched to a gene: 6. The CDR3 DNA sequence: TGTGCCAGCACCCAAGCGGGAGAAACAGATACGCAGTATTTT. This translates into CASTQAGETDTQYF.

This clonotype was seen a few times. The chain carries TRBV25-1 and TRBJ2-7, with unresolved D. The CDR3 runs to 12 residues. CDR1 MGHDK and CDR2 SYGVNS come from the germline V gene. The germline V and J ends were trimmed by 5 bases and 4 bases, with 9 bases remaining between them. DNA of the CDR3: TGTGCCAGCAGTTCACAGTATTACGAGCAGTACTTC. It translates to CASSSQYYEQYF.

The chain links TRBV29-1 to TRBJ2-5; tentatively, D is TRBD2 (5 bases). V shed 6 bases and J shed 2 bases, with 16 bases lying between them. CDR3 size: 14 residues. Germline V lookup: CDR1 SQVTM, CDR2 ANQGSEA. CDR3 sequence (DNA): TGCAGCGTCAAATCCCGGGGTTGGCAAGAGACCCAGTACTTC. It yields the protein CSVKSRGWQETQYF. Using reference TRBV29-1 and TRBJ2-5 for the parts outside the CDR3, the full variable domain is SAVISQKPSRDICQRGTSLTIQCQVDSQVTMMFWYRQQPGQSLTLIATANQGSEATYESGFVIDKFPISRPNLTFSTLTVSNMSPEDSSIYLCSVKSRGWQETQYFGPGTRLLVL.

This chain connects TRBV5-6 to TRBJ1-1, with D tentatively TRBD1 (5 bases). In germline, CDR1 is SGHDT, CDR2 YYEEEE. Trimming shortened V by 0 bases and J by 4 bases, and 10 bases separated the two germline ends. The CDR3 covers 14 residues. The CDR3 bases are TGTGCCAGCAGCTTGGGGGGCTGGGGCACTGAAGCTTTCTTT. It specifies CASSLGGWGTEAFF.

This clonotype was counted between two and nine times. The V and J genes are TRBV12-3 or TRBV12-4 and TRBJ2-7, with D maybe TRBD2 (5 bases). The CDR3 runs 14 residues. Deletions cut 7 bases from V and 3 bases from J, with 16 bases between. CDR3 sequence (DNA): TGTGCCAGCACCTTGTCCGGCGGAGGCTACGAGCAGTACTTC. Translating gives CASTLSGGGYEQYF.

With regard to this clonotype: With a much larger clone just one base away, this may be a read error. V is TRBV7-6 and J is TRBJ2-4; D is perhaps TRBD1 or TRBD2 (5 bases each). From germline, CDR1 is SGHVS and CDR2 FNYEAQ. This CDR3 spans 15 amino acids. The CDR3 reads CASSTRGVSKNVQYF. The CDR3 DNA sequence: TGTGCCAGCAGCACCAGAGGGGTATCCAAAAACGTTCAGTACTTC.

The V gene is TRBV6-5, the J gene TRBJ2-7; 8 nucleotides align to TRBD1. The CDR3 extends over 12 amino acids. Germline CDR1 MNHEY, CDR2 SVGAGI. The junction had 7 bases not matched to a gene; V was cut back by 6 bases and J by 9 bases. The CDR3 nucleotides are TGTGCCAGCAGCCGGACAGGGTCGCGGCAGTACTTC. Encoded protein: CASSRTGSRQYF.

The J gene is TRBJ2-3, the V gene TRBV11-2; D might be TRBD2 (5 bases). The CDR3 has 15 residues. Trimming took 0 bases from V and 1 from J, leaving 8 bases between them. Germline lookup yields CDR1 SGHAT and CDR2 FQNNGV. The CDR3 nucleotides read TGTGCCAGCAGCTTAGAACCAGCGGGCACAGATACGCAGTATTTT. Protein product: CASSLEPAGTDTQYF.

V usage is TRBV7-2 and J usage is TRBJ1-1; D might be TRBD1 (5 bases). CDR1 SGHTA and CDR2 FQGNSA come from the germline V gene. This CDR3 is built from 12 residues. V was pared by 5 bases and J by 9 bases, with 13 bases between. CDR3 DNA sequence: TGTGCCAGCAGCCCGCCAGGGTTTCAAGCTTTCTTT. Its protein product is CASSPPGFQAFF.